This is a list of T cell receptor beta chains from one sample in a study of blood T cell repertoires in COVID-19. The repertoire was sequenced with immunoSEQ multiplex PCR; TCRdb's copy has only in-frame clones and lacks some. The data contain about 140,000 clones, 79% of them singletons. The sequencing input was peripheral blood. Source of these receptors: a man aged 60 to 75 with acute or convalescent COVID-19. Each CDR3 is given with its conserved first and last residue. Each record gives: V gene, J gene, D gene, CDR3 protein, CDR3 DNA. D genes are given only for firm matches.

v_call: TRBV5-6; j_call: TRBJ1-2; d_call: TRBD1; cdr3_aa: CASSTGQGPYGYTF; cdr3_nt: TGTGCCAGCAGCACGGGACAGGGGCCCTATGGCTACACCTTC
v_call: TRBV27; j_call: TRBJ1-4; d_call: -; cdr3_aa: CASSRQASGEKLFF; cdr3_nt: TGTGCCAGCAGTCGCCAGGCGAGCGGTGAAAAACTGTTTTTT
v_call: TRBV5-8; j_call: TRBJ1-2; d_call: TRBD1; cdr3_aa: CASSRTGFNYGYTF; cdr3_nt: TGTGCCAGCAGCCGGACAGGATTTAACTATGGCTACACCTTC
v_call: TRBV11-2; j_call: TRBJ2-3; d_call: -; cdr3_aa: CASSLAGGGADTQYF; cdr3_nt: TGTGCCAGCAGCTTAGCCGGAGGTGGCGCAGATACGCAGTATTTT
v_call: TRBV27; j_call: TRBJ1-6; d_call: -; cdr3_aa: CASSIPESSYNSPLHF; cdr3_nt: TGTGCCAGCAGCATACCCGAGAGCTCCTATAATTCACCCCTCCACTTT
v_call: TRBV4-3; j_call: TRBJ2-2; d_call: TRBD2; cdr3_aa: CASSDKSGRVSGELFF; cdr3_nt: TGCGCCAGCAGCGATAAGAGCGGGAGGGTAAGCGGGGAGCTGTTTTTT
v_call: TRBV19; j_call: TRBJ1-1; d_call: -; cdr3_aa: CASSISVRDTEAFF; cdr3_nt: TGTGCCAGTAGTATAAGCGTGAGGGACACTGAAGCTTTCTTT
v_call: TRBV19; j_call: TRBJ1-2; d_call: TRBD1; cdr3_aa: CASSPTGGYGYTF; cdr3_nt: TGTGCCAGTAGCCCGACAGGGGGGTACGGCTACACCTTC
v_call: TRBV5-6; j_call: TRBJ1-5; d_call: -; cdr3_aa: CASSLGTRGQPQHF; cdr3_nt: TGTGCCAGCAGCTTGGGGACTCGGGGTCAGCCCCAGCATTTT
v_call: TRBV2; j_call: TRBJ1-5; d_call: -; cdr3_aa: CASTLGNQPQHF; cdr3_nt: TGTGCCAGCACACTCGGCAATCAGCCCCAGCATTTT